This TCR beta chain appears in the sequencing data of a study of cytotoxic CD8 clonotypes in ibrutinib-treated CLL. Study context: Response material was collected after a median around 12 months of treatment, range 6 to 36.

This clone was counted many times. Its antigen is not identified. Targeted sequencing depth ranged from 1 in 200,000 to 1 in 1 million T cells. Sequencing used immunoSEQ multiplex PCR; TCRdb keeps in-frame clones, though not all of them. Among some 120,000 clones listed, roughly 60% were seen once. Regarding the study as a whole: There were differences in sampling times between sustained-remission and progressing patients. Researchers report that baseline clonality outpaced age-matched healthy donors and tracked circulating CD8+ T-cell counts.

The receptor was derived from a human donor with chronic lymphocytic leukemia. The source was PBMCs, collected after 24 months of ibrutinib treatment.

The chain's CDR3 is CASSFDRAWGTEAFF. The CDR3 DNA follows: TGCGCCAGCAGCTTTGACAGGGCGTGGGGCACTGAAGCTTTCTTT. The rearrangement uses TRBV5-1 and TRBJ1-1, with 7 bases lining up with TRBD1. The germline V gene encodes CDR1 SGHRS and CDR2 YFSETQ. After removal of 2 bases from V and 4 bases from J, the junction contained 8 bases not matched to a gene. The CDR3 contains 15 residues.